This entry lists 25 T cell receptor beta chains sequenced from one sample in a study of OX40 agonist ivuxolimab in advanced cancers. Sequenced by immunoSEQ multiplex PCR; TCRdb stores in-frame clones only, minus some. The sample consists of about 76,000 clones, roughly 87% of them appearing once. Specimen: CD4+ or CD8+ T cells sorted from blood, collected in a trial of the OX40 agonist ivuxolimab. The receptors here all came from an adult with an advanced solid tumor such as melanoma, head and neck, liver or kidney cancer.

This clone was observed a single time. The chain links TRBV5-4 to TRBJ2-7; TRBD2 matches 8 bases. This CDR3 spans 17 amino acids. With 2 bases clipped from V and 7 bases from J, the junction kept 17 bases outside the gene matches. Germline lookup yields CDR1 SGHNT and CDR2 YYREEE (reference sequence). The CDR3 loop is CASSFLLGGREAAEQYF. The CDR3 coding sequence is TGTGCCAGCAGCTTCCTGCTTGGGGGGCGGGAGGCGGCGGAGCAGTACTTC.

This sequence joins TRBV7-3 and TRBJ2-3, with TRBD1 identical over 11 bases. This CDR3 region has 15 residues. CDR1 and CDR2 (germline): SGHTA, FQGTGA. With V trimmed by 5 bases and J by 10 bases, 11 bases remained unmatched. The CDR3 region is CASSPAPGQGGSQYF. In DNA, the CDR3 is TGTGCCAGCAGCCCCGCCCCGGGACAGGGGGGATCGCAGTATTTT.

The V and J genes are TRBV19 and TRBJ2-2, with D perhaps TRBD1 (5 bases). The CDR3 extends over 15 amino acids. Germline values: CDR1 LNHDA, CDR2 SQIVND (reference sequence). Trimming removed 11 bases from V and 0 bases from J, with 16 bases in between. The CDR3 loop reads CASRGLRANTGELFF. The CDR3 DNA is TGTGCCTCTAGGGGCTTACGGGCGAACACCGGGGAGCTGTTTTTT.

The chain has TRBV6-5 and TRBJ1-1; D is unclear. The V gene lost 5 bases and the J gene lost 1 base, with 8 bases spanning the gap. This CDR3 has 13 amino acids. Germline V gene data show CDR1 as MNHEY and CDR2 as SVGAGI. The CDR3 bases are TGTGCCAGCAGTCGTCTCACGAACACTGAAGCTTTCTTT. Translation gives CASSRLTNTEAFF.

This CDR3 reads CASSRLLDGNTGELFF. The CDR3 bases are TGTGCCAGCAGCCGCCTGCTGGACGGGAACACCGGGGAGCTGTTTTTT. The chain employs TRBV7-9 and TRBJ2-2, with D unclear. Germline V gene data show CDR1 as SEHNR and CDR2 as FQNEAQ (reference sequence). V was cut by 5 bases and J by 1 base, with 14 bases left in between. The CDR3 is made up of 16 amino acids.

The chain couples TRBV2 to TRBJ1-4; D uncertain. Germline loops: CDR1 SNHLY, CDR2 FYNNEI. This CDR3 has 12 residues. The V and J ends lost 5 bases and 6 bases respectively, with 7 bases between them. The CDR3 DNA reads TGTGCCAGCAGTCAGATACATGAAAAACTGTTTTTT. This sequence encodes CASSQIHEKLFF.

The J gene is TRBJ1-4, the V gene TRBV2; D not resolved. Germline CDR1 and CDR2: SNHLY and FYNNEI. The CDR3 covers 14 residues. V was cut by 4 bases and J by 4 bases, with 10 bases left in between. The CDR3 DNA is TGTGCCAGCAGTGTAGTCCAAAATAATGAAAAACTGTTTTTT. Translation: CASSVVQNNEKLFF. Filled out from reference TRBV2 and TRBJ1-4, the complete variable domain reads EPEVTQTPSHQVTQMGQEVILRCVPISNHLYFYWYRQILGQKVEFLVSFYNNEISEKSEIFDDQFSVERPDGSNFTLKIRSTKLEDSAMYFCASSVVQNNEKLFFGSGTQLSVL.

The chain uses TRBV15 and TRBJ2-7; 10 bases line up with TRBD1. The germline gives CDR1 LNHNV, CDR2 YYDKDF (reference sequence). V lost 4 bases and J lost 1; bases outside the gene matches: 4. The CDR3 consists of 15 residues. CDR3: CATSTPGQGSYEQYF. CDR3 DNA sequence: TGTGCCACCAGCACACCGGGACAGGGGTCCTACGAGCAGTACTTC.

V is TRBV15 and J is TRBJ1-1; tentatively, D is TRBD1 (5 bases). Trimming took 0 bases from V and 4 from J, leaving 15 bases between them. Germline CDR1 and CDR2: LNHNV and YYDKDF (reference sequence). This CDR3 is built from 16 residues. CDR3 bases: TGTGCCACCAGCAGAGAGGGGACTAGACGGCTCACTGAAGCTTTCTTT. It specifies CATSREGTRRLTEAFF.

This chain connects TRBV7-9 to TRBJ2-1, with unresolved D. CDR3 length equals 15 residues. Trimming cost V 5 bases and J 1 base, with 12 bases left between them. Per the germline V gene, CDR1 is SEHNR and CDR2 is FQNEAQ (reference sequence). CDR3 residues: CASSETVFSYNEQFF. DNA for the CDR3: TGTGCCAGCAGCGAAACGGTCTTTTCCTACAATGAGCAGTTCTTC.

The rearrangement joins TRBV11-3 to TRBJ2-3, with 8 bases lining up with TRBD1. This CDR3 has 14 residues. Germline V lookup: CDR1 SGHNT, CDR2 YENEEA. The V gene end was trimmed by 5 bases and the J gene end by 2 bases; junction bases not matched to a gene: 3. The DNA of the CDR3 is TGTGCCAGCAGCGCGACAGGGGACACAGATACGCAGTATTTT. The encoded protein is CASSATGDTDTQYF.

V is TRBV11-2 and J is TRBJ2-3; 15 bases line up with TRBD2. The CDR3 loop spans 17 amino acids. Trimming cost V 1 base and J 2 bases; bases outside gene matches: 1. CDR1 SGHAT and CDR2 FQNNGV come from the germline V gene. CDR3 in amino acids: CASSLGTSGRATDTQYF. The CDR3 DNA is TGTGCCAGCAGCTTAGGGACTAGCGGGAGGGCCACAGATACGCAGTATTTT.

The CDR3 DNA is TGTGCCAGCAGGACCAATCCGGGACAGGACTACAATGAGCAGTTCTTC. Its protein is CASRTNPGQDYNEQFF. The chain has TRBV28 and TRBJ2-1; 8 bases are a match to TRBD1. CDR1 MDHEN and CDR2 SYDVKM come from the germline V gene. Losses at the gene ends were 6 bases for V and 3 bases for J; bases not matched to a gene: 10. The CDR3 sequence is 16 residues long.

This rearrangement joins TRBV18 to TRBJ1-2; a possible D gene is TRBD1 (6 bases). CDR1 is KGHSH and CDR2 is LQKENI in the germline V gene. V was pared by 4 bases and J by 0 bases, with 15 bases between. The CDR3 extends over 16 amino acids. For the CDR3, the DNA is TGTGCCAGCTCACGGCTGGGACACCAAGCTAACTATGGCTACACCTTC. As protein: CASSRLGHQANYGYTF.

The V and J genes are TRBV5-1 and TRBJ2-3; D is ambiguous. In germline, CDR1 is SGHRS, CDR2 YFSETQ. This CDR3 is built from 11 residues. Trimming shortened V by 2 bases and J by 5 bases, and 3 bases separated the two germline ends. This chain's CDR3 is CASSFVDTQYF. The CDR3 DNA is TGCGCCAGCAGCTTTGTAGATACGCAGTATTTT.

The rearrangement joins TRBV27 to TRBJ1-5; 9 bases map to TRBD1. The CDR3 spans 18 residues. The V gene's germline CDR1 is MNHEY and CDR2 SMNVEV (reference sequence). The V and J ends lost 0 bases and 5 bases, in that order; junction bases with no gene match: 11. CDR3 nucleotide sequence: TGTGCCAGCAGTTTATCCACCGCACAGGGGGCGGGGGATCAGCCCCAGCATTTT. Amino acid sequence: CASSLSTAQGAGDQPQHF.

This chain links TRBV11-3 with TRBJ1-1, with D possibly matching TRBD1 (5 bases). Germline lookup yields CDR1 SGHNT and CDR2 YENEEA. Trimming stripped 5 bases from V and 4 bases from J, with 14 bases between. CDR3 size: 14 residues. CDR3: CASSGPGSPTEAFF. The CDR3 DNA follows: TGTGCCAGCAGCGGTCCAGGGTCCCCCACTGAAGCTTTCTTT.

This clone was recorded a few times. The chain employs TRBV5-4 and TRBJ1-2; D may be TRBD1 (6 bases). Per the germline V gene, CDR1 is SGHNT and CDR2 is YYREEE (reference sequence). This CDR3 spans 13 amino acids. V lost 4 bases and J lost 4, with 11 bases in between. The CDR3: CASSGGGPYGYTF. The CDR3 nucleotides read TGTGCCAGCAGCGGAGGGGGACCCTATGGCTACACCTTC.

The rearrangement links TRBV28 to TRBJ1-2; weak D call: TRBD1 (5 bases). This CDR3 is 16 amino acids long. Trimming left V 5 bases short and J 0 bases short, with 16 bases between. Germline assignment: CDR1 MDHEN and CDR2 SYDVKM. The chain's CDR3 is CASSRSGTAANYGYTF. The CDR3 nucleotides read TGTGCCAGCAGTCGATCCGGGACGGCCGCTAACTATGGCTACACCTTC.

The chain carries TRBV4-2 and TRBJ1-2; possible D gene TRBD1, 5 bases. This CDR3 is built from 14 residues. The V end lost 1 base, the J end lost 5 bases, and 11 bases lay between the germline ends. Germline CDR1 and CDR2: LGHNA and YNFKEQ. CDR3 protein: CASSQGVQAYGYTF. The CDR3 DNA reads as TGTGCCAGCAGCCAAGGGGTACAGGCTTATGGCTACACCTTC.

The J gene is TRBJ1-2, the V gene TRBV2; 9 bases map to TRBD1. The length of the CDR3 is 13 residues. CDR1 is SNHLY and CDR2 is FYNNEI in the germline V gene. After removal of 7 bases from V and 5 bases from J, the junction contained 5 bases not matched to a gene. Written as DNA, the CDR3 is TGTGCCAGCAAGGGGACAGGGCATTATGGCTACACCTTC. It encodes CASKGTGHYGYTF.

The chain couples TRBV2 to TRBJ1-2; D is possibly TRBD1 (6 bases). Germline V CDR1 and CDR2: SNHLY, FYNNEI. Trimming cost V 2 bases and J 8 bases, with 12 bases left between them. The CDR3 has 13 amino acids. In DNA form, the CDR3 reads TGTGCCAGCAGTGAATCTGGGGGCGCAGGCTACACCTTC. This gives the protein CASSESGGAGYTF.

The J gene is TRBJ2-1, the V gene TRBV11-2; 11 nucleotides agree with TRBD2. Per the germline V gene, CDR1 is SGHAT and CDR2 is FQNNGV. The CDR3 consists of 14 residues. Unmatched junction bases numbered 0, after V lost 6 bases and J lost 2 bases. The CDR3 DNA follows: TGTGCCAGCAGGACTAGCGGGGCCTACAATGAGCAGTTCTTC. Translation: CASRTSGAYNEQFF.

This sequence joins TRBV6-5 and TRBJ1-3; unclear D gene. The germline gives CDR1 MNHEY, CDR2 SVGAGI. V was cut by 5 bases and J by 4 bases, with 6 bases left in between. This CDR3 is built from 12 residues. CDR3 bases: TGTGCCAGCAGTGAGACAGGAAACACCATATATTTT. It translates to CASSETGNTIYF.

The CDR3 region is CASGGYEQFF. CDR3 in DNA: TGTGCCAGCGGAGGGTATGAGCAGTTCTTC. V gene TRBV2 combines with J gene TRBJ2-1; perhaps TRBD2 as D (6 bases). The CDR3 is made up of 10 amino acids. Between the trimmed V and J ends, which lost 8 bases and 8 bases, there was a span of 7 bases. The germline V gene has CDR1 SNHLY and CDR2 FYNNEI.